These T cell receptor beta chains were read from a single sample in a study of early T cells in non-severe SARS-CoV-2 infection. One entry per CDR3 protein, called by TCRdb with MiXCR from the 5' RACE reads. The table has tens of thousands of distinct CDR3 sequences, around 6% seen once. Sequencing was performed on whole blood. These receptors all come from an adult who was a healthcare worker with PCR-confirmed SARS-CoV-2 infection or an uninfected control (not recorded which). CDR3s include the opening cysteine and the closing phenylalanine or tryptophan. Fields, in order: clone size, D gene, V gene, J gene, CDR3 protein, CDR3 DNA. The D gene is left open where the match is weak. The size field is filled for only some rows; it gives once, few, many or a size class.

.	.	TRBV11-2	TRBJ2-7	CASSLVPAGGTYEQYF	TGTGCCAGCAGCTTAGTGCCAGCAGGGGGGACCTACGAGCAGTACTTC
many	.	TRBV6-5	TRBJ2-1	CASSPGLGNEQFF	TGTGCCAGCAGCCCCGGGTTGGGCAATGAGCAGTTCTTC
many	.	TRBV7-2	TRBJ2-7	CASSLGIRGRLREQYF	TGTGCCAGCAGCTTAGGAATACGGGGAAGACTACGTGAGCAGTACTTC
few	.	TRBV7-6	TRBJ2-1	CASSLAEVNEQFF	TGTGCCAGCAGCTTAGCTGAAGTCAATGAGCAGTTCTTC
many	TRBD1	TRBV30	TRBJ2-2	CAWSRGTVGGELFF	TGTGCCTGGAGCCGAGGGACAGTGGGCGGGGAGCTGTTTTTT
many	.	TRBV19	TRBJ1-2	CASSIIDSDYGYTF	TGTGCCAGTAGTATTATTGACAGCGACTATGGCTACACCTTC
many	.	TRBV6-4	TRBJ2-6	CASTTYSGANVLTF	TGTGCCAGCACCACTTACTCTGGGGCCAACGTCCTGACTTTC
many	.	TRBV3-1	TRBJ2-3	CASSRRLGAGDTQYF	TGTGCCAGCAGCCGCCGACTAGGGGCAGGGGATACGCAGTATTTT
.	.	TRBV19	TRBJ2-7	CASTRPPSYEQYF	TGTGCCAGTACGAGGCCCCCCTCCTACGAGCAGTACTTC
.	.	TRBV28	TRBJ2-7	CASSPRQQYEQYF	TGTGCCAGCAGTCCCCGGCAGCAGTACGAGCAGTACTTC
many	.	TRBV11-2	TRBJ1-1	CASSPRGQLNTEAFF	TGTGCCAGCAGCCCAAGAGGACAGTTGAACACTGAAGCTTTCTTT
.	.	TRBV5-1	TRBJ1-4	CASSLGSLGAINEKLFF	TGCGCCAGCAGCTTGGGGTCGTTGGGGGCCATTAATGAAAAACTGTTTTTT
few	TRBD1	TRBV7-8	TRBJ2-7	CASSHSRDRGGDYEQYF	TGTGCCAGCAGCCACTCGAGGGACAGGGGTGGGGACTACGAGCAGTACTTC
many	TRBD1	TRBV7-2	TRBJ2-3	CASSLKGARGTDTQYF	TGTGCCAGCAGCTTAAAGGGGGCGCGAGGCACAGATACGCAGTATTTT
many	TRBD1	TRBV20-1	TRBJ2-7	CSAERDRGHEQYF	TGCAGTGCTGAACGGGACAGGGGTCACGAGCAGTACTTC
.	TRBD2	TRBV4-2	TRBJ2-1	CASSPKASGNNEQFF	TGTGCCAGCAGCCCAAAAGCTAGCGGGAACAATGAGCAGTTCTTC
many	.	TRBV5-1	TRBJ2-7	CASTSGHPYEQYF	TGCGCCAGCACCAGCGGACACCCCTACGAGCAGTACTTC